The source of this TCR beta chain is a study of chemoradiotherapy in HPV16-positive cancers. Study-wide results and caveats: Non-HPV-specific T cells did not expand in tumors during treatment, whereas candidate HPV-specific clones and E7-related motifs did. In HPV16-positive patients, HPV-responsive T-cell expansion tracked better recurrence-free survival.

Profiling relied on immunoSEQ multiplex PCR, and the TCRdb table lists in-frame clones only, not all of them. The repertoire has 5,500 to 7,000 clones, roughly 83% of them found once; the top ten carry 6.2%. As regards this clone: Its specificity is unknown.

Deletions cut 6 bases from V and 2 bases from J, with 22 bases between. This CDR3 has 16 amino acids. Germline V lookup: CDR1 GTSNPN, CDR2 SVGIG (reference sequence). This TCR was sampled from a human donor with HPV-associated anogenital cancer. Here the sequenced sample was tumor tissue, taken from a patient who underwent chemoradiotherapy. The rearrangement uses TRBV30 and TRBJ1-2; D is ambiguous. CDR3 DNA: TGTGCCTGCAACCGACAAATCTACAGAGACAACTATGGCTACACCTTC. This translates into CACNRQIYRDNYGYTF.